The clone carrying this TCR beta chain was seen only a few times. This entry comes from a study of T cell clones after liver transplantation. The germline CDR1 and CDR2 sequences are SNHLY and FYNNEI. V dropped 6 bases and J dropped 8; count of bases not matched to a gene: 5. CDR3 length: 12 amino acids. Data came from immunoSEQ multiplex PCR; TCRdb stores just in-frame clones and leaves some out. Here the sample spans 70,000 to 95,000 clones, around four fifths being singletons. This receptor was taken from a human patient who received a liver transplant. Some T cells may be transferred from the graft donor. This rearrangement joins TRBV2 to TRBJ1-2; 8 nucleotides agree with TRBD1. Sequencing was performed on CD4+ T cells from blood, taken at the 22-month timepoint. The CDR3 DNA follows: TGTGCCAGCAGCCCCGGACAGGGCGGCTACACCTTC. Translating gives CASSPGQGGYTF.